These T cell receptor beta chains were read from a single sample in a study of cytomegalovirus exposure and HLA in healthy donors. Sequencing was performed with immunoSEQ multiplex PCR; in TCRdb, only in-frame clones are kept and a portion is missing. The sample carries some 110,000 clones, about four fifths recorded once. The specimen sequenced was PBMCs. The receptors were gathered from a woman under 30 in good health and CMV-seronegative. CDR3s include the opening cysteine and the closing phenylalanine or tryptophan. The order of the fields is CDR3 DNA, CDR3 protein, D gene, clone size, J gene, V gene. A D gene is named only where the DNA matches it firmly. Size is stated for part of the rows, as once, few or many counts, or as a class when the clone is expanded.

CDR3nt: TGTGCCAGCAGTGCAACGACAGGATACAGCCAAGAGACCCAGTACTTC
CDR3aa: CASSATTGYSQETQYF
d_gene: NA
abundance: NA
j_gene: TRBJ2-5
v_gene: TRBV6-1

CDR3nt: TGTGCCAGCAGCATAGACAGTGAGCAGTTCTTC
CDR3aa: CASSIDSEQFF
d_gene: NA
abundance: once
j_gene: TRBJ2-1
v_gene: TRBV9

CDR3nt: TGTGCCAGCAGTAAAGACCTATACACTGAAGCTTTCTTT
CDR3aa: CASSKDLYTEAFF
d_gene: NA
abundance: NA
j_gene: TRBJ1-1
v_gene: TRBV2

CDR3nt: TGCGCCAGCAGCCATCTCCCCCAGACTAGCGGGGACTACAATGAGCAGTTCTTC
CDR3aa: CASSHLPQTSGDYNEQFF
d_gene: TRBD2
abundance: NA
j_gene: TRBJ2-1
v_gene: TRBV5-1

CDR3nt: TGTGCCAGCAGCCCCGGACAGGGGGCGCATCAGCCCCAGCATTTT
CDR3aa: CASSPGQGAHQPQHF
d_gene: TRBD1
abundance: once
j_gene: TRBJ1-5
v_gene: TRBV7-9

CDR3nt: TGTGCCAGCAGTCCCCGACAGGTGCCCTACGAGCAGTACTTC
CDR3aa: CASSPRQVPYEQYF
d_gene: NA
abundance: NA
j_gene: TRBJ2-7
v_gene: TRBV28

CDR3nt: TGTGCCAGCAGTTTAATCGCGGGGAATCCCTCCTACAATGAGCAGTTCTTC
CDR3aa: CASSLIAGNPSYNEQFF
d_gene: NA
abundance: NA
j_gene: TRBJ2-1
v_gene: TRBV27

CDR3nt: TGTGCCAGCAGCTTAGGGGCGGGGGCAAGCACAGATACGCAGTATTTT
CDR3aa: CASSLGAGASTDTQYF
d_gene: NA
abundance: NA
j_gene: TRBJ2-3
v_gene: TRBV7-8

CDR3nt: TGTGCCAGCAGCTTAGTACAGGATTCACCCCTCCACTTT
CDR3aa: CASSLVQDSPLHF
d_gene: NA
abundance: NA
j_gene: TRBJ1-6
v_gene: TRBV7-9

CDR3nt: TGCGCCAGCAGCCAAGACAGGGGGCTCTACGAGCAGTACTTC
CDR3aa: CASSQDRGLYEQYF
d_gene: TRBD1
abundance: NA
j_gene: TRBJ2-7
v_gene: TRBV4-1

CDR3nt: TGTGCCAGCAGATCTAGCCGGGACAGGGGCCCGGTGTACACTGAAGCTTTCTTT
CDR3aa: CASRSSRDRGPVYTEAFF
d_gene: TRBD1
abundance: NA
j_gene: TRBJ1-1
v_gene: TRBV7-2

CDR3nt: TGTGCCAGCAGACTTGACAGGGGGCAGACCTACGAGCAGTACTTC
CDR3aa: CASRLDRGQTYEQYF
d_gene: TRBD1
abundance: NA
j_gene: TRBJ2-7
v_gene: TRBV7-2

CDR3nt: TGTGCCGGCAGCACAACAGGGGGCTCCACTGAAGCTTTCTTT
CDR3aa: CAGSTTGGSTEAFF
d_gene: TRBD1
abundance: NA
j_gene: TRBJ1-1
v_gene: TRBV5-6

CDR3nt: TGTGCCAGCAGCTTAGCCAGCGGGGGATTCGATGAGCAGTTCTTC
CDR3aa: CASSLASGGFDEQFF
d_gene: TRBD2
abundance: NA
j_gene: TRBJ2-1
v_gene: TRBV7-9

CDR3nt: TGCAGCGTTGAAGCGGGGTACAACGAAAAACTGTTTTTT
CDR3aa: CSVEAGYNEKLFF
d_gene: NA
abundance: NA
j_gene: TRBJ1-4
v_gene: TRBV29-1

CDR3nt: TGTGCCAGCACGGACAGGGCCAACGAGCAGTACTTC
CDR3aa: CASTDRANEQYF
d_gene: TRBD1
abundance: NA
j_gene: TRBJ2-7
v_gene: TRBV28

CDR3nt: TGTGCCAGCAGCGTTACAGGGAGTGGGAATTCACCCCTCCACTTT
CDR3aa: CASSVTGSGNSPLHF
d_gene: NA
abundance: NA
j_gene: TRBJ1-6
v_gene: TRBV9

CDR3nt: TGTGCCAGCAGTGATCTCCGGGACAGGTTTAACACTGAAGCTTTCTTT
CDR3aa: CASSDLRDRFNTEAFF
d_gene: TRBD1
abundance: NA
j_gene: TRBJ1-1
v_gene: TRBV6-1

CDR3nt: TGCAGCGTGGGTAGCGGGGGATACAATGAGCAGTTCTTC
CDR3aa: CSVGSGGYNEQFF
d_gene: TRBD2
abundance: NA
j_gene: TRBJ2-1
v_gene: TRBV29-1

CDR3nt: TGTGCCAGCAGTCCAGGCTCCGGGACTAGCGTGACAGATACGCAGTATTTT
CDR3aa: CASSPGSGTSVTDTQYF
d_gene: TRBD2
abundance: NA
j_gene: TRBJ2-3
v_gene: TRBV5-6

CDR3nt: TGTGCCAGCAGCTTAGCGTTTTCGGGACTACAAGAGACCCAGTACTTC
CDR3aa: CASSLAFSGLQETQYF
d_gene: TRBD2
abundance: NA
j_gene: TRBJ2-5
v_gene: TRBV7-9

CDR3nt: TGCAGCGTAGACCTGACAGGGGAAGGTCAGCCCCAGCATTTT
CDR3aa: CSVDLTGEGQPQHF
d_gene: TRBD1
abundance: few
j_gene: TRBJ1-5
v_gene: TRBV29-1

CDR3nt: TGTGCCAGCAGCCAGGACAGGGCTTGCCGCAATCAGCCCCAGCATTTT
CDR3aa: CASSQDRACRNQPQHF
d_gene: TRBD1
abundance: NA
j_gene: TRBJ1-5
v_gene: TRBV5-6

CDR3nt: TGTGCCAGCAGTTTATCGTGGCGGGGGGGACTCACAGATACGCAGTATTTT
CDR3aa: CASSLSWRGGLTDTQYF
d_gene: TRBD2
abundance: NA
j_gene: TRBJ2-3
v_gene: TRBV27

CDR3nt: TGTGCCAGTAGTATTGGACAGGGCGTCATCGCTGAGCAGTTCTTC
CDR3aa: CASSIGQGVIAEQFF
d_gene: TRBD1
abundance: NA
j_gene: TRBJ2-1
v_gene: TRBV19

CDR3nt: TGCGCCAGCAGCCTAACAGGGGGCGACACCGGGGAGCTGTTTTTT
CDR3aa: CASSLTGGDTGELFF
d_gene: TRBD1
abundance: few
j_gene: TRBJ2-2
v_gene: TRBV4-1

CDR3nt: TGTGCCAGCAGCTTGGTCCGGGGGTCGAACGAGCAGTACTTC
CDR3aa: CASSLVRGSNEQYF
d_gene: NA
abundance: NA
j_gene: TRBJ2-7
v_gene: TRBV5-5

CDR3nt: TGTGCCAGCAGCTTAGCTGGACGGGGACTAGCGGGGGGGAAGGGTACTGAGCAGTTCTTC
CDR3aa: CASSLAGRGLAGGKGTEQFF
d_gene: TRBD2
abundance: NA
j_gene: TRBJ2-1
v_gene: TRBV7-6

CDR3nt: TGTGCCAGTAGTCCGATGCAAGAGACAGTTAACTATGGCTACACCTTC
CDR3aa: CASSPMQETVNYGYTF
d_gene: NA
abundance: NA
j_gene: TRBJ1-2
v_gene: TRBV19

CDR3nt: TGTGCCAGCAGTGAATTATCCTACGAGCAGTACTTC
CDR3aa: CASSELSYEQYF
d_gene: NA
abundance: NA
j_gene: TRBJ2-7
v_gene: TRBV6-1

CDR3nt: TGCGCCAGCAGCCCAATCGGAGGGGAGACCCAGTACTTC
CDR3aa: CASSPIGGETQYF
d_gene: NA
abundance: NA
j_gene: TRBJ2-5
v_gene: TRBV5-1

CDR3nt: TGCGCCAGCAGCCACCCCCCAGGCGTCGAGCAGTACTTC
CDR3aa: CASSHPPGVEQYF
d_gene: NA
abundance: few
j_gene: TRBJ2-7
v_gene: TRBV4-1

CDR3nt: TGTGCCAGCAGTTTACGAGGACAGGGGGCGGCTGGCTACACCTTC
CDR3aa: CASSLRGQGAAGYTF
d_gene: TRBD1
abundance: NA
j_gene: TRBJ1-2
v_gene: TRBV6-5

CDR3nt: TGTGCCAGCAGGGACAAGGGGACAGGGAGGAGCACAGATACGCAGTATTTT
CDR3aa: CASRDKGTGRSTDTQYF
d_gene: TRBD1
abundance: NA
j_gene: TRBJ2-3
v_gene: TRBV2

CDR3nt: TGTGCCAGCAGTTACTCGGGGGGGTGGTCTGAAGCTTTCTTT
CDR3aa: CASSYSGGWSEAFF
d_gene: NA
abundance: few
j_gene: TRBJ1-1
v_gene: TRBV6-5

CDR3nt: TGTGCCAGCAGCGACAGGGGAACCTCGAACACCGGGGAGCTGTTTTTT
CDR3aa: CASSDRGTSNTGELFF
d_gene: TRBD1
abundance: NA
j_gene: TRBJ2-2
v_gene: TRBV9